The 32 T cell receptor beta chains given below trace back to one sample, sequenced in a study of shared clonotypes between healthy human individuals. Assay: immunoSEQ multiplex PCR; the TCRdb copy retains only in-frame clones and omits some. In the table there are about 2.4 million clones, 93% of which are singletons. The specimen was naive CD4+ T cells from PBMCs. This sample's subset: CD45RA+ positively selected. Receptors originate from a young man in good health. Some clones in this sample may be carry-over from other donors' samples.

The gene calls are TRBV19 and TRBJ2-5; perhaps TRBD1 as D (6 bases). The J call may be incorrect, as the DNA end agrees better with TRBJ2-7. In germline, CDR1 is LNHDA, CDR2 SQIVND (reference sequence). This CDR3 contains 15 residues. The CDR3 DNA reads as TGTGCCAGTAGGATAACACAGGGTACCCACTACGAGCAGTACTTC. Protein: CASRITQGTHYEQYF.

V and J are TRBV28 and TRBJ2-3; 7 bases are shared with TRBD2. The CDR3 has 14 amino acids. V was clipped by 3 bases and J by 8 bases; unmatched bases: 8. Germline V lookup: CDR1 MDHEN, CDR2 SYDVKM. CDR3 nucleotide sequence: TGTGCCAGCAGTTTGTCACGACTAGCTTCTACGCAGTATTTT. Protein product: CASSLSRLASTQYF.

The rearrangement uses TRBV10-3 and TRBJ1-6; D is perhaps TRBD1 (6 bases). The germline gives CDR1 ENHRY, CDR2 SYGVKD. Between the trimmed V and J ends, which lost 4 bases and 9 bases, there was a span of 10 bases. This CDR3 contains 13 residues. The CDR3 nucleotides read TGTGCCATCAGTGTATCAGGGGCTTCACCCCTCCACTTT. It encodes CAISVSGASPLHF.

This rearrangement joins TRBV18 to TRBJ1-1, with D possibly being TRBD1 (6 bases). Germline lookup yields CDR1 KGHSH and CDR2 LQKENI. The CDR3 is 14 amino acids. Deletions cut 6 bases from V and 0 bases from J, with 11 bases between. In nucleotides, the CDR3 is TGTGCCAGCTCTGGGACATCCTTGAACACTGAAGCTTTCTTT. Translated, it gives CASSGTSLNTEAFF.

This chain connects TRBV25-1 to TRBJ2-3; D is unclear. The CDR3 totals 14 residues. V dropped 1 base and J dropped 3 bases, with 8 bases sitting between them. Germline V gene sequence: CDR1 MGHDK, CDR2 SYGVNS. CDR3 protein: CASSELAATDTQYF. CDR3 in DNA: TGTGCCAGCAGTGAATTGGCAGCAACAGATACGCAGTATTTT.

This clone appeared once. The chain has TRBV19 and TRBJ1-2; weak D call: TRBD1 (6 bases). The CDR3 has 15 amino acids. Germline V CDR1 and CDR2: LNHDA, SQIVND (reference sequence). Trimming left V 3 bases short and J 5 bases short, with 16 bases between. The CDR3 sequence: CASSIDRSARYGYTF. In DNA form, the CDR3 reads TGTGCCAGTAGTATTGACAGGTCAGCTAGGTATGGCTACACCTTC.

In DNA form, the CDR3 reads TGTGCCAGCAGCCTGGGGACTTTCCGAAACTACCAGTCTGAAGCTTTCTTT. Its translation is CASSLGTFRNYQSEAFF. V usage is TRBV7-8 and J usage is TRBJ1-1, with D possibly matching TRBD1 (5 bases). This CDR3 region has 17 residues. V was trimmed by 5 bases and J by 6 bases, leaving 25 bases between them. Germline CDR1 reads SGHVS; CDR2 reads FQNEAQ.

The chain employs TRBV10-3 and TRBJ2-5; 7 bases line up with TRBD2. Germline V gives CDR1 ENHRY, CDR2 SYGVKD. This CDR3 has 16 residues. J gave up 5 bases and V 0 bases, and 9 bases lay outside the gene matches. In DNA form, the CDR3 reads TGTGCCATCAGTGAGTCCAGACTAGCCTACGGGGAGACCCAGTACTTC. It codes for CAISESRLAYGETQYF.

The V call is TRBV6-6, the J call TRBJ1-1; no clear D. Trimming took 6 bases from V and 4 from J, leaving 15 bases between them. Per germline, CDR1 MNHNY and CDR2 SVGAGI (reference sequence). This CDR3 has 14 amino acids. The CDR3 DNA is TGTGCCAGCAGGGTTCGGGAAGGCGGCACTGAAGCTTTCTTT. Its translation is CASRVREGGTEAFF.

The genes are TRBV29-1 and TRBJ1-4; 8 bases align to TRBD1. Germline V CDR1 and CDR2: SQVTM, ANQGSEA. The CDR3 spans 14 residues. V lost 6 bases, J lost 4 bases, and 7 bases stayed unmatched. The CDR3 bases are TGCAGCGTCGCGGACAGGGCGGGTAATGAAAAACTGTTTTTT. Its protein product is CSVADRAGNEKLFF.

This chain connects TRBV5-1 to TRBJ2-7, with D perhaps assigned TRBD1 or TRBD2 (6 bases each). The CDR3 runs 15 residues. Trimming cost V 4 bases and J 6 bases, with 20 bases left between them. The germline V gene has CDR1 SGHRS and CDR2 YFSETQ. The chain's CDR3 is CASSRGSTGGGEQYF. The CDR3 nucleotides read TGCGCCAGCAGCCGGGGGTCGACAGGTGGTGGCGAGCAGTACTTC. The variable domain in full, completed from reference TRBV5-1 and TRBJ2-7, reads KAGVTQTPRYLIKTRGQQVTLSCSPISGHRSVSWYQQTPGQGLQFLFEYFSETQRNKGNFPGRFSGRQFSNSRSEMNVSTLELGDSALYLCASSRGSTGGGEQYFGPGTRLTVT.

For this clone: Germline and junction disagree at one end, which may indicate a read error. The chain employs TRBV11-2 and TRBJ1-2; 9 nucleotides match TRBD1. Germline CDR1 and CDR2: SGHAT and FQNNGV. The CDR3 length is 15 residues. The CDR3 coding sequence is TGTGCCAGCAGCGTAGACAGGGGGTCTCACTATGGCTACACCTTC. It yields the protein CASSVDRGSHYGYTF. Variable domain in full (rest from reference TRBV11-2 and TRBJ1-2): EAGVAQSPRYKIIEKRQSVAFWCNPISGHATLYWYQQILGQGPKLLIQFQNNGVVDDSQLPKDRFSAERLKGVDSTLKIQPAKLEDSAVYLCASSVDRGSHYGYTFGSGTRLTVV.

V gene TRBV6-6 combines with J gene TRBJ2-7, with D possibly being TRBD1 or TRBD2 (6 bases each). Germline V gene sequence: CDR1 MNHNY, CDR2 SVGAGI (reference sequence). This CDR3 comprises 15 residues. Trimming pared 1 base from V and 2 bases from J, leaving 12 bases between. The CDR3 is CASSYYRGDPYEQYF. The CDR3 DNA reads as TGTGCCAGCAGTTACTATAGGGGGGACCCCTACGAGCAGTACTTC.

This clone has a single count. V usage is TRBV12-5 and J usage is TRBJ2-1; D might be TRBD1 (6 bases). The V end lost 5 bases, the J end lost 4 bases, and 12 bases lay between the germline ends. The CDR3 extends over 14 amino acids. Germline V gives CDR1 LGHNT, CDR2 FRNRAP. Here the CDR3 reads CASGAGQGYNEQFF. In DNA form, the CDR3 reads TGTGCTAGTGGTGCCGGGCAGGGGTACAATGAGCAGTTCTTC.

The genes are TRBV4-1 and TRBJ2-6; no clear D gene. Deletions cut 3 bases from V and 4 bases from J, with 10 bases between. Germline V gives CDR1 MGHRA, CDR2 YSYEKL. The length of the CDR3 is 15 residues. CDR3 in amino acids: CASSQMHQGANVLTF. The CDR3 coding sequence is TGCGCCAGCAGCCAGATGCACCAGGGGGCCAACGTCCTGACTTTC.

This clone has a single count. The chain links TRBV13 to TRBJ1-4; D gene unclear. Trimming took off 5 bases at V and 8 bases at J, with 18 bases between the two ends. Per germline, CDR1 PRHDT and CDR2 FYEKMQ (reference sequence). The CDR3 contains 15 residues. CDR3 in amino acids: CASSATVNTGEKLFF. CDR3 nucleotides: TGTGCCAGCAGCGCCACCGTCAATACGGGGGAAAAACTGTTTTTT.

This clone was seen only once. This sample includes further DNA sequences coding for the same CDR3. This chain uses TRBV4-1 with TRBJ2-5, with D perhaps matching TRBD1 (6 bases). V gave up 3 bases and J gave up 2 bases, with 10 bases separating them. This CDR3 is built from 14 residues. Germline V gene sequence: CDR1 MGHRA, CDR2 YSYEKL. DNA of the CDR3: TGCGCCAGCAGCCACCCCGACAGGCAAGAGACCCAGTACTTC. It yields the protein CASSHPDRQETQYF.

The V and J genes are TRBV5-1 and TRBJ2-5, with 7 nucleotides matching TRBD1. The V gene end was trimmed by 2 bases and the J gene end by 2 bases; junction bases not matched to a gene: 6. Germline lookup yields CDR1 SGHRS and CDR2 YFSETQ. The CDR3 has 15 amino acids. CDR3 amino acids: CASSFNQGQQETQYF. The CDR3 bases are TGCGCCAGCAGCTTTAATCAGGGACAGCAAGAGACCCAGTACTTC.

The chain is built from TRBV9 and TRBJ2-5; 13 bases agree with TRBD2. The CDR3 extends over 16 amino acids. The V gene's germline CDR1 is SGDLS and CDR2 YYNGEE. Trimming at V came to 2 bases and at J to 5 bases, leaving 6 bases not matched to a gene. CDR3 sequence: CASSVHGLAGAETQYF. CDR3 nucleotide sequence: TGTGCCAGCAGCGTGCACGGACTAGCGGGAGCCGAGACCCAGTACTTC.

V is TRBV4-1 and J is TRBJ2-5, with D perhaps being TRBD1 or TRBD2 (7 bases each). Deletions cut 1 base from V and 3 bases from J, with 12 bases between. Germline CDR1 is MGHRA and CDR2 is YSYEKL. The CDR3 consists of 15 residues. The CDR3 here is CASSQASGTEETQYF. DNA of the CDR3: TGCGCCAGCAGCCAAGCAAGCGGGACAGAAGAGACCCAGTACTTC.

This clone was picked up one time. Other nucleotide sequences from this sample produce the same CDR3. V is TRBV5-1 and J is TRBJ1-5, with no clear D. CDR3 length: 13 residues. The germline V and J ends were trimmed by 5 bases and 5 bases, with 11 bases remaining between them. CDR1 and CDR2 (germline): SGHRS, YFSETQ. CDR3 nucleotides: TGCGCCAGCAGTCTGGCACGGGATCAGCCCCAGCATTTT. This codes for CASSLARDQPQHF.

About this clone itself: Other DNA sequences in this specimen translate into the identical CDR3. In DNA, the CDR3 is TGCGCCAGCAGCTTGGGGACTAGCGGAACCGGGGAGCTGTTTTTT. This encodes CASSLGTSGTGELFF. The chain employs TRBV5-1 and TRBJ2-2, with TRBD2 identical over 10 bases. Germline CDR1 reads SGHRS; CDR2 reads YFSETQ. The CDR3 is 15 residues long. Losses at the gene ends were 0 bases for V and 5 bases for J; bases not matched to a gene: 1.

V and J are TRBV7-2 and TRBJ1-1, with TRBD1 as a possible D gene (5 bases). Germline V gene lookup returns CDR1 SGHTA and CDR2 FQGNSA. The CDR3 totals 14 residues. V shed 5 bases and J shed 3 bases, with 13 bases lying between them. This CDR3 reads CASSISGSHTEAFF. In nucleotides, the CDR3 is TGTGCCAGCAGCATTTCAGGGAGTCACACTGAAGCTTTCTTT.

As regards this clone: Other DNA sequences of this sample code for an identical CDR3. This chain joins TRBV29-1 and TRBJ2-3; D is perhaps TRBD2 (7 bases). V was trimmed by 4 bases and J by 4 bases, leaving 9 bases between them. In germline, CDR1 is SQVTM, CDR2 ANQGSEA. This CDR3 contains 12 residues. Written as DNA, the CDR3 is TGCAGCGTTGGGGGGGGCGCAGATACGCAGTATTTT. It is translated as CSVGGGADTQYF.

This clone was seen once. The chain employs TRBV28 and TRBJ2-7; the D gene could be TRBD1 or TRBD2 (5 bases each). The V gene's germline CDR1 is MDHEN and CDR2 SYDVKM. CDR3 length equals 13 residues. Trimming took off 6 bases at V and 3 bases at J, with 12 bases between the two ends. The CDR3 nucleotides read TGTGCCAGCAGGCCGGGACGACGCTACGAGCAGTACTTC. Protein: CASRPGRRYEQYF.

This chain links TRBV15 with TRBJ2-7; 10 nucleotides align to TRBD1. In germline, CDR1 is LNHNV, CDR2 YYDKDF (reference sequence). The CDR3 extends over 15 amino acids. The trim removed 1 base at V and 2 bases at J, leaving 2 bases unmatched. The CDR3 sequence: CATSRGTGGTYEQYF. The CDR3 DNA reads as TGTGCCACCAGCAGAGGGACAGGGGGTACCTACGAGCAGTACTTC.

The chain couples TRBV27 to TRBJ2-4; TRBD1 might be the D (6 bases). Germline CDR1 reads MNHEY; CDR2 reads SMNVEV (reference sequence). The CDR3 is made up of 18 amino acids. The V end lost 2 bases, the J end lost 0 bases, and 17 bases lay between the germline ends. CDR3 nucleotides: TGTGCCAGCAGTTTAGGGGTGGGGACATCGCTAGCCAAAAACATTCAGTACTTC. Amino acid sequence: CASSLGVGTSLAKNIQYF.

This clone was observed once. The chain recombines TRBV10-3 with TRBJ2-3; D is possibly TRBD1 or TRBD2 (5 bases each). The CDR3 is 13 residues long. The V end was cut by 6 bases, the J end by 10 bases, with 17 bases between. Germline V lookup: CDR1 ENHRY, CDR2 SYGVKD. The CDR3 region is CAIRPGPERPQYF. CDR3 bases: TGTGCCATCAGACCGGGACCAGAGCGCCCGCAGTATTTT.

The V gene is TRBV9, the J gene TRBJ2-1, with D uncertain. The V and J ends lost 1 base and 2 bases respectively, with 7 bases between them. Germline V gives CDR1 SGDLS, CDR2 YYNGEE. This CDR3 is 14 amino acids long. The CDR3 sequence is CASSVRSTYNEQFF. The CDR3 DNA sequence: TGTGCCAGCAGCGTAAGAAGTACCTACAATGAGCAGTTCTTC.

This chain links TRBV28 with TRBJ2-7; 7 bases line up with TRBD1. V dropped 7 bases and J dropped 5; count of bases not matched to a gene: 8. Per the germline V gene, CDR1 is MDHEN and CDR2 is SYDVKM. This CDR3 region has 13 residues. DNA of the CDR3: TGTGCCAGCAACCAAGGGACAGTCAACGAGCAGTACTTC. Protein: CASNQGTVNEQYF.

This chain connects TRBV28 to TRBJ1-5; D is ambiguous. The CDR3 extends over 13 amino acids. Germline V CDR1 and CDR2: MDHEN, SYDVKM. Trimming left V 4 bases short and J 4 bases short, with 8 bases between. The CDR3 spells CASSSGPNQPQHF. CDR3 DNA: TGTGCCAGCAGTTCAGGTCCAAATCAGCCCCAGCATTTT.

The chain is built from TRBV29-1 and TRBJ2-2, with D possibly TRBD2 on 5 matching bases. The CDR3 runs 12 residues. CDR1 and CDR2 from the germline V gene are SQVTM and ANQGSEA. The V and J ends lost 7 bases and 6 bases respectively, with 12 bases between them. This CDR3 reads CSAEGRAGELFF. Here the CDR3 DNA reads TGCAGCGCCGAGGGTAGGGCCGGGGAGCTGTTTTTT.